The rows below give T cell receptor beta chains drawn from one sample of a study of early T cells in non-severe SARS-CoV-2 infection. TCRdb used MiXCR to reprocess the 5' RACE reads, holding one entry per CDR3 protein. The sample lists tens of thousands of distinct CDR3 sequences; roughly 14% were seen once. The specimen was whole blood. These receptors originate from an adult who was a healthcare worker with PCR-confirmed SARS-CoV-2 infection or an uninfected control (not recorded which). Each CDR3 is given with its conserved first and last residue. Each record gives: V gene, J gene, clone size, D gene, CDR3 protein, CDR3 DNA. The D gene is left open where the match is weak. Size tells how often a clone was seen (once, few, many) or the class of an expanded clone, and some rows leave it out.

>TRBV29-1|TRBJ2-4|once|-
CSVIPGQSTDIQYF
TGCAGCGTCATACCGGGACAATCCACGGACATTCAGTACTTC
>TRBV29-1|TRBJ1-3|many|TRBD1
CSAQGQGVETSGNTIYF
TGCAGCGCCCAGGGACAGGGGGTTGAAACCTCTGGAAACACCATATATTTT
>TRBV3-1|TRBJ1-3|many|-
CASSQEGSGNTIYF
TGTGCCAGCAGCCAAGAGGGCTCTGGAAACACCATATATTTT
>TRBV29-1|TRBJ2-1|-|TRBD2
CSVERGGSDEQFF
TGCAGCGTTGAACGGGGGGGCAGCGATGAGCAGTTCTTC
>TRBV5-1|TRBJ2-6|-|TRBD2
CASSYDGGSNVLTF
TGCGCCAGCAGCTACGACGGGGGGTCCAACGTCCTGACTTTC
>TRBV20-1|TRBJ1-1|few|TRBD1
CSGAETGDTEAFF
TGCAGTGGTGCCGAGACAGGGGATACTGAAGCTTTCTTT
>TRBV30|TRBJ2-2|-|-
CAWSGQALYTGELFF
TGTGCCTGGAGTGGACAGGCTCTGTACACCGGGGAGCTGTTTTTT
>TRBV19|TRBJ1-5|many|-
CASSLRAGQPQHF
TGTGCCAGTAGTCTCAGGGCGGGTCAGCCCCAGCATTTT
>TRBV7-6|TRBJ1-4|few|TRBD1
CASSPRGLDEKLFF
TGTGCCAGCAGCCCCAGGGGGCTGGACGAAAAACTGTTTTTT
>TRBV5-5|TRBJ2-5|-|-
CASSLVRQYQETQYF
TGTGCCAGCAGCTTGGTACGTCAGTACCAAGAGACCCAGTACTTC
>TRBV29-1|TRBJ2-1|many|TRBD2
CSVTSLAGGEQFF
TGCAGCGTCACGTCCCTAGCGGGGGGTGAGCAGTTCTTC
>TRBV11-2|TRBJ2-1|many|TRBD1
CASRAGDSNEQFF
TGTGCCAGCAGGGCAGGGGACAGTAATGAGCAGTTCTTC
>TRBV12-3/TRBV12-4|TRBJ2-5|-|-
CASSFTQETQYF
TGTGCCAGCAGTTTCACCCAAGAGACCCAGTACTTC
>TRBV12-3/TRBV12-4|TRBJ1-1|many|-
CASRDAPNTEAFF
TGTGCCAGCAGAGACGCCCCGAACACTGAAGCTTTCTTT
>TRBV5-1|TRBJ2-3|-|-
CASSLDVFTDTQYF
TGCGCCAGCAGCTTGGATGTTTTCACAGATACGCAGTATTTT
>TRBV15|TRBJ2-6|-|-
CATSRDRDPFSGANVLTF
TGTGCCACCAGCAGAGACAGGGACCCATTTTCTGGGGCCAACGTCCTGACTTTC
>TRBV7-2|TRBJ2-2|few|-
CANPPRGVGTGELFF
TGTGCCAACCCCCCGAGGGGCGTCGGCACCGGGGAGCTGTTTTTT
>TRBV7-3|TRBJ2-3|once|TRBD1
CASSPGQGRTQNTQYF
TGTGCCAGCAGCCCAGGACAGGGCCGGACACAAAATACGCAGTATTTT
>TRBV2|TRBJ1-2|-|-
CASRGLSNYGYTF
TGTGCCAGCAGAGGGCTTTCTAACTATGGCTACACCTTC
>TRBV20-1|TRBJ1-6|many|TRBD1
CSARDLKTGGGNSPLHF
TGCAGTGCTAGAGATCTGAAGACAGGGGGAGGTAATTCACCCCTCCACTTT
>TRBV6-5|TRBJ1-5|-|TRBD1
CASRPGQGPGAQHF
TGTGCCAGCAGGCCGGGACAGGGGCCAGGGGCCCAGCATTTT
>TRBV5-1|TRBJ2-1|-|TRBD2
CASSSWSLAGGPGEQFF
TGCGCCAGCAGCTCCTGGTCGCTAGCGGGGGGGCCGGGTGAGCAGTTCTTC
>TRBV11-2|TRBJ2-2|-|TRBD2
CASSSSRQRGGLYTGELFF
TGTGCCAGCAGCTCCAGCCGACAGCGGGGGGGCCTGTACACCGGGGAGCTGTTTTTT
>TRBV15|TRBJ1-2|-|TRBD1
CATSRNQDRSNYGYTF
TGTGCCACCAGCAGAAATCAGGACAGGAGTAACTATGGCTACACCTTC
>TRBV5-1|TRBJ2-1|-|-
CASSPGQPYNEQFF
TGCGCCAGCAGCCCGGGCCAGCCTTATAATGAGCAGTTCTTC
>TRBV10-1|TRBJ1-1|-|-
CASSDGGATEAFF
TGCGCCAGCAGTGATGGAGGGGCCACTGAAGCTTTCTTT
>TRBV10-2|TRBJ1-1|-|-
CASSFPGYPGPEAFF
TGCGCCAGCAGTTTTCCCGGGTACCCAGGACCTGAAGCTTTCTTT
>TRBV27|TRBJ1-2|-|-
CASSYKGGYTF
TGTGCCAGCAGTTACAAGGGTGGCTACACCTTC
>TRBV11-2|TRBJ1-1|-|-
CASSLGRASTEAFF
TGTGCCAGCAGCTTGGGCAGGGCGAGCACTGAAGCTTTCTTT
>TRBV3-1|TRBJ2-5|-|-
CASSQDPAGRETQYF
TGTGCCAGCAGCCAAGATCCGGCAGGGAGAGAGACCCAGTACTTC
>TRBV19|TRBJ2-3|few|TRBD2
CASSIDLGTSGTDTQYF
TGTGCCAGTAGTATAGATCTAGGGACTAGCGGCACAGATACGCAGTATTTT
>TRBV6-5|TRBJ1-3|-|TRBD1
CASWDSFSGNTIYF
TGTGCCAGCTGGGACAGTTTCTCTGGAAACACCATATATTTT
>TRBV19|TRBJ2-1|few|-
CASSPGPLGQFF
TGTGCCAGTAGTCCGGGACCCCTAGGGCAGTTCTTC
>TRBV2|TRBJ1-6|-|TRBD1
CASRITGVDSPLHF
TGTGCCAGCAGGATAACAGGGGTGGATTCACCCCTCCACTTT
>TRBV20-1|TRBJ2-3|-|-
CSADDRSTDTQYF
TGCAGTGCGGATGACAGGAGCACAGATACGCAGTATTTT
>TRBV6-5|TRBJ1-5|many|-
CASSSLGTIGQPQHF
TGTGCCAGCAGCTCGCTAGGGACAATCGGGCAGCCCCAGCATTTT
>TRBV20-1|TRBJ2-3|-|-
CSAGNQGDTQYF
TGCAGTGCTGGGAATCAAGGGGATACGCAGTATTTT
>TRBV24-1|TRBJ2-3|-|-
CATSGGVDTQYF
TGTGCCACCAGTGGGGGGGTGGATACGCAGTATTTT
>TRBV21-1|TRBJ1-4|-|-
CASSKATSRTTNEKLFF
TGTGCCAGCAGCAAAGCCACCAGCCGTACAACTAATGAAAAACTGTTTTTT
>TRBV15|TRBJ1-5|many|-
CATSRDWDAGGNQPQHF
TGTGCCACCAGCAGAGATTGGGACGCAGGGGGCAATCAGCCCCAGCATTTT
>TRBV5-4|TRBJ2-3|-|-
CTWAGRANTDTQYF
TGTACTTGGGCTGGGCGGGCAAACACAGATACGCAGTATTTT
>TRBV6-6|TRBJ1-5|-|-
CASSYSEGLGNQPQHF
TGTGCCAGCAGTTACTCTGAGGGGTTGGGCAATCAGCCCCAGCATTTT
>TRBV6-6|TRBJ1-1|-|-
CASSLRWGNTEAFF
TGTGCCAGCAGCCTTCGGTGGGGTAACACTGAAGCTTTCTTT
>TRBV6-1|TRBJ2-2|few|TRBD2
CASRGVPGLAGATNTGELFF
TGTGCCAGCAGGGGAGTCCCGGGACTAGCGGGGGCCACGAACACCGGGGAGCTGTTTTTT
>TRBV20-1|TRBJ2-5|many|-
CSAGATGTPQETQYF
TGCAGTGCTGGGGCGACCGGGACACCCCAAGAGACCCAGTACTTC
>TRBV29-1|TRBJ1-2|few|-
CSVEGGTNYGYTF
TGCAGCGTTGAGGGCGGGACTAACTATGGCTACACCTTC
>TRBV3-1|TRBJ2-2|few|TRBD2
CASSQGTSAGELFF
TGTGCCAGCAGCCAAGGGACTAGTGCCGGGGAGCTGTTTTTT
>TRBV7-2|TRBJ2-1|few|TRBD1
CASSLGARGNEQFF
TGTGCCAGCAGCTTAGGGGCCAGGGGGAATGAGCAGTTCTTC
>TRBV6-6|TRBJ1-5|few|-
CASSPGTNQPQHF
TGTGCCAGCAGCCCAGGGACCAATCAGCCCCAGCATTTT
>TRBV18|TRBJ2-2|few|-
CASSPYVGERSNTGELFF
TGTGCCAGCTCACCTTACGTCGGGGAGAGATCGAACACCGGGGAGCTGTTTTTT
>TRBV6-1|TRBJ1-6|-|TRBD1
CASSPDRGHSPLHF
TGTGCCAGCAGTCCCGACAGGGGGCATTCACCCCTCCACTTT
>TRBV28|TRBJ2-3|-|-
CASSLPGRTTDTQYF
TGTGCCAGCAGCCTACCCGGGAGAACCACAGATACGCAGTATTTT
>TRBV4-1|TRBJ1-2|-|-
CASSPTALNYGYTF
TGCGCCAGCAGCCCCACCGCCCTGAACTATGGCTACACCTTC
>TRBV19|TRBJ2-3|many|TRBD2
CASSIPAGGTDTQYF
TGTGCCAGTAGTATCCCAGCGGGGGGCACAGATACGCAGTATTTT
>TRBV7-9|TRBJ1-1|few|-
CASNPRRRENTEAFF
TGTGCCAGCAACCCAAGGAGAAGGGAAAACACTGAAGCTTTCTTT
>TRBV30|TRBJ2-1|few|-
CAWDVGTLYNEQFF
TGTGCCTGGGACGTGGGCACGCTCTACAATGAGCAGTTCTTC
>TRBV6-1|TRBJ2-2|many|-
CASSAPRLVGTGELFF
TGTGCCAGCAGTGCCCCCCGACTAGTCGGCACCGGGGAGCTGTTTTTT